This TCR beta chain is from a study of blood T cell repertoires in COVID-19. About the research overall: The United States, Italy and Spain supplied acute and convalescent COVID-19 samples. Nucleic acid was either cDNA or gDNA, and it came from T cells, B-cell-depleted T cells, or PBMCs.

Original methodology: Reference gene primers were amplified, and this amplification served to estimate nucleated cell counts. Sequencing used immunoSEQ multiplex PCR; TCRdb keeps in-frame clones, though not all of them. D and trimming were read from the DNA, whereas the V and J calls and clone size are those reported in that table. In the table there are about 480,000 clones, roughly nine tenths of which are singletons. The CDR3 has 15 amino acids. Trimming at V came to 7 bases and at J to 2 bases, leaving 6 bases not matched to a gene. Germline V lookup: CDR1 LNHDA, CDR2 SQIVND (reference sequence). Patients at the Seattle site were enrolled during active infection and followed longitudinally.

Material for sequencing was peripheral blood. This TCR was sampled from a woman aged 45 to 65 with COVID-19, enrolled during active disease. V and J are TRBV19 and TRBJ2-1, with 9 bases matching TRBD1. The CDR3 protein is CASKRGQGTYNEQFF. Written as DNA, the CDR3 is TGTGCCAGTAAAAGGGGACAGGGCACCTACAATGAGCAGTTCTTC.